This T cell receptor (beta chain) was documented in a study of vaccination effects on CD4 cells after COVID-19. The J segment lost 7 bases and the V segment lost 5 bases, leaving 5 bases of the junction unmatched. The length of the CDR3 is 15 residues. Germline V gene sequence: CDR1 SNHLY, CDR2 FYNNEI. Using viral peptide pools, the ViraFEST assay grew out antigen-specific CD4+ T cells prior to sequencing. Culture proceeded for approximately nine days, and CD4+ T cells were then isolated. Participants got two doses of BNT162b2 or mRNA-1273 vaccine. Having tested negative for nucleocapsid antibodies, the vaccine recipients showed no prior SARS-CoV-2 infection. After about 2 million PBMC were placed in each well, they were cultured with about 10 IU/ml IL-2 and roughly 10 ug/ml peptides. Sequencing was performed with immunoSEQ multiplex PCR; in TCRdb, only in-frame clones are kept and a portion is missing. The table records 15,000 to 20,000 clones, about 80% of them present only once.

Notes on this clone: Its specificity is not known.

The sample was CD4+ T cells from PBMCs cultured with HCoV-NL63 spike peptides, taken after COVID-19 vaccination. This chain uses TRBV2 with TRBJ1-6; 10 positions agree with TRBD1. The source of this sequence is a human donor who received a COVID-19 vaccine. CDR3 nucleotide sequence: TGTGCCAGCAGTCCCCGGGACAGGGGAAATTCACCCCTCCACTTT. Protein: CASSPRDRGNSPLHF.